This T cell receptor beta chain was identified during a study of blood T cell repertoires in COVID-19 (dated by TCRdb to 2019 to 2021). Looking at the study overall: The collaborator samples originated in the United States, Italy and Spain and spanned the acute and convalescent phases of COVID-19. The material from the prospective study consisted of cDNA or gDNA derived from T cells, B-cell-depleted T cells, or PBMCs. The dataset comprised deeply sampled blood TCRbeta repertoires from subjects exposed to, actively infected with, or recovered from COVID-19. The samples were drawn from two sources: the first 160 participants of the ongoing ImmuneRACE study, and about 1,300 subjects contributed by 6 global collaborators. Nearly every sample came with metadata listing a de-identified subject ID, COVID-19 status, age in years and sex. Where HLA class I and class II types were available, the types were taken from metadata supplied by the sample provider, not from assay-based typing. The repertoires were released in a freely available public database meant as a resource for research on the immune response to SARS-CoV-2.

Samples from volunteer blood donors who had recovered from COVID-19 were contributed by a second Seattle source. Collaborating institutions collected whole blood in K2EDTA tubes following their own protocols. For TCRbeta analysis, collaborator samples were shipped as frozen whole blood, as isolated PBMCs, or as DNA extracted from either sample type. Here is what the overall study found, with its caveats: Clinical and demographic metadata were provided uncurated, with the amount varying by source and participant.

Between the V and J ends, shortened by 3 bases and 0 bases respectively, the junction contains 9 bases. The CDR3 runs 14 residues from the cysteine to the phenylalanine. Just the 42-base CDR3 DNA is kept, in frame starting at base 1. CDR1 and CDR2 were assigned from the germline V gene as SQVTM and ANQGSEA. Details on this clone: Its target antigen remains unknown. Base-call qualities are not available, and no considerably larger clone is one nucleotide away.

TCRbeta CDR3 regions were amplified from genomic DNA using the immunoSEQ Assay, a bias-controlled multiplex PCR. Processing in the source paper ran as follows. Within the assay, amplification of reference gene primers was used to estimate how many nucleated cells each sample contained. Sequence reads were collapsed and filtered to measure the absolute abundance of every unique TCRbeta CDR3 rearrangement. For each sample, productive Simpson clonality was calculated as the square root of Simpson's diversity index over productive rearrangements. TCRdb's version of the immuneACCESS table is confined to in-frame rearrangements and falls short of the full clone set. An unresolved V gene accounts for under half of the shortfall where checked; the remainder is of unknown origin. V and J calls and clone size are those listed in that table; D and trimming were worked out from the DNA. The sample has more than 250,000 clones on record, 70% to 90% of them singletons. Around 6.6% of the sample is in the top ten clones.

The receptor chain draws on TRBV29-1 and TRBJ1-3; TRBD1 is possibly the D segment (6 matching bases). This clonotype originated in a man aged 18 to 29 who had recovered from COVID-19. The specimen was peripheral blood. The bases are TGCAGCGTTGACAGGGGCCTCTCTGGAAACACCATATATTTT. This codes for CSVDRGLSGNTIYF. The CDR3 plus the reference TRBV29-1 and TRBJ1-3 genes for the other parts give the full variable domain: SAVISQKPSRDICQRGTSLTIQCQVDSQVTMMFWYRQQPGQSLTLIATANQGSEATYESGFVIDKFPISRPNLTFSTLTVSNMSPEDSSIYLCSVDRGLSGNTIYFGEGSWLTVV.